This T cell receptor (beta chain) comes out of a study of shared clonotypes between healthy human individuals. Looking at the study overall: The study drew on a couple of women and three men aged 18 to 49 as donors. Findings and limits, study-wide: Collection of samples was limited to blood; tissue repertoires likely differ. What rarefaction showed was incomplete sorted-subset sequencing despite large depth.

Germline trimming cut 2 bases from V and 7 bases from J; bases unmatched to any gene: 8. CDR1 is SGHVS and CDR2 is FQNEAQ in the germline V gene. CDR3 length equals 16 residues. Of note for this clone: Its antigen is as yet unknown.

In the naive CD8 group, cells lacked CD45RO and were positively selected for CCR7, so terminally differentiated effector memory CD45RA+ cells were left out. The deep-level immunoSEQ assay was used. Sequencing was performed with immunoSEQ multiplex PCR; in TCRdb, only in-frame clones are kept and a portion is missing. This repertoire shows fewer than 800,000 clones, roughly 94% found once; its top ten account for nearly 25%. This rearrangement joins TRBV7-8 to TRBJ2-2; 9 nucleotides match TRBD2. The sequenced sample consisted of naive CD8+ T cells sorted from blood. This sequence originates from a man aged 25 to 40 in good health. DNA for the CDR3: TGTGCCAGCAGCTTATTTGTAGCGGGAGAAGTCGGGGAGCTGTTTTTT. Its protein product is CASSLFVAGEVGELFF.